A single sample gave rise to the 29 T cell receptor beta chains below, sequenced in a study. This table comes from immunoSEQ multiplex PCR, and its TCRdb copy is limited to in-frame clones, with some not included. The sample shows about 68,000 clones, 93% of them seen only once. Sequencing was performed on PBMCs. All receptors derive from a man aged 35 to 55 with rheumatoid arthritis.

DNA of the CDR3: TGTGCCAGCAGCCGAGTGTCGGGTGATCAGCCCCAGCATTTT. Translated, it gives CASSRVSGDQPQHF. This chain connects TRBV6-5 to TRBJ1-5; D call uncertain. Trimming removed 6 bases at V and 5 bases at J, with 14 bases between. CDR1 is MNHEY and CDR2 is SVGAGI in the germline V gene. CDR3 length: 14 amino acids.

V usage is TRBV24-1 and J usage is TRBJ1-4, with 9 bases matching TRBD1. Germline V gene data show CDR1 as KGHDR and CDR2 as SFDVKD. V shed 5 bases and J 5 bases; nucleotides not matched to a gene: 2. This CDR3 contains 14 residues. DNA of the CDR3: TGTGCCACCAGTGGGGGACAGGGAAATGAAAAACTGTTTTTT. Residues: CATSGGQGNEKLFF.

CDR3 DNA sequence: TGTGCCAGCAGCTTGAGGCGGGACTATGGCTACACCTTC. Translated, it gives CASSLRRDYGYTF. The rearrangement links TRBV5-4 to TRBJ1-2; D uncertain. V dropped 1 base and J dropped 3 bases, with 7 bases sitting between them. This CDR3 has 13 amino acids. Germline CDR1 is SGHNT and CDR2 is YYREEE (reference sequence). Complete variable domain (other parts from reference TRBV5-4 and TRBJ1-2): ETGVTQSPTHLIKTRGQQVTLRCSSQSGHNTVSWYQQALGQGPQFIFQYYREEENGRGNFPPRFSGLQFPNYSSELNVNALELDDSALYLCASSLRRDYGYTFGSGTRLTVV.

V and J are TRBV10-1 and TRBJ2-2; 8 bases are a match to TRBD1. The CDR3 consists of 17 residues. Losses at the gene ends were 1 base for V and 4 bases for J; bases not matched to a gene: 8. Germline assignment: CDR1 WNHNN and CDR2 SYGVQD (reference sequence). The CDR3 DNA follows: TGCGCCAGCAGTGAGTTACCGGGACAGGAGAGCACCGGGGAGCTGTTTTTT. Its protein is CASSELPGQESTGELFF.

J is TRBJ2-7 and V is TRBV10-2, with TRBD2 as a possible D gene (7 bases). Germline V lookup: CDR1 WSHSY, CDR2 SAAADI. There are 15 residues in the CDR3. V lost 6 bases, J lost 6 bases, and 21 bases lay in between. For the CDR3, the DNA is TGCGCCAGCAGGCGCTTTAGGGGGGGAGATTCCGAGCAGTACTTC. Protein product: CASRRFRGGDSEQYF.

The chain recombines TRBV14 with TRBJ2-7, with D tentatively TRBD1 or TRBD2 (6 bases each). Looked up from germline, CDR1 is SGHDN and CDR2 is FVKESK. Trimming removed 4 bases at V and 5 bases at J, with 12 bases between. This CDR3 spans 13 amino acids. CDR3 DNA: TGTGCCAGCAGCCCGGACGGGGGCCACGAGCAGTACTTC. The encoded protein is CASSPDGGHEQYF.

V gene TRBV12-3 or TRBV12-4 combines with J gene TRBJ1-2; 11 bases align to TRBD1. The J segment lost 5 bases and the V segment lost 10 bases, leaving 6 bases of the junction unmatched. The CDR3 contains 13 residues. The CDR3 region is CAIPGQGAYGYTF. As DNA, the CDR3 is TGTGCCATTCCTGGACAGGGGGCTTATGGCTACACCTTC.

This clone was observed once. The gene calls are TRBV2 and TRBJ1-5, with a tentative D call TRBD1 (6 bases). The V end lost 7 bases, the J end lost 9 bases, and 16 bases lay between the germline ends. The CDR3 covers 13 residues. CDR1 and CDR2 from the germline V gene are SNHLY and FYNNEI. The CDR3 loop reads CASKGGLRTPQHF. CDR3 DNA: TGTGCCAGCAAAGGGGGACTTCGAACGCCCCAGCATTTT.

V and J are TRBV19 and TRBJ1-6; 11 positions match TRBD1. CDR1 and CDR2 (germline): LNHDA, SQIVND (reference sequence). The CDR3 length is 15 residues. The V gene end was trimmed by 3 bases and the J gene end by 9 bases; junction bases not matched to a gene: 4. The CDR3 loop reads CASSMTGQGGSPLHF. CDR3 nucleotides: TGTGCCAGTAGTATGACGGGACAGGGGGGTTCACCCCTCCACTTT. The full variable domain, rest sourced from reference TRBV19 and TRBJ1-6, is DGGITQSPKYLFRKEGQNVTLSCEQNLNHDAMYWYRQDPGQGLRLIYYSQIVNDFQKGDIAEGYSVSREKKESFPLTVTSAQKNPTAFYLCASSMTGQGGSPLHFGNGTRLTVT.

V and J are TRBV25-1 and TRBJ1-5; the D is unclear. Trimming left V 3 bases short and J 0 bases short, with 9 bases between. Germline loops: CDR1 MGHDK, CDR2 SYGVNS. This CDR3 has 15 amino acids. The CDR3, as DNA: TGTGCCAGCAGTGATACCAGAACTAGCAATCAGCCCCAGCATTTT. Its protein product is CASSDTRTSNQPQHF.

J is TRBJ1-4 and V is TRBV11-1; a possible D gene is TRBD1 (5 bases). Trimming left V 5 bases short and J 4 bases short, with 11 bases between. The CDR3 extends over 14 amino acids. Looked up from germline, CDR1 is SGHAT and CDR2 is FQDESV (reference sequence). DNA of the CDR3: TGTGCCAGCAGCCGCGAGGGGATTAATGAAAAACTGTTTTTT. Protein sequence: CASSREGINEKLFF.

The V call is TRBV12-3 or TRBV12-4, the J call TRBJ1-2; tentatively, D is TRBD1 (6 bases). The CDR3 loop spans 13 amino acids. V dropped 10 bases and J dropped 3 bases, with 15 bases sitting between them. CDR3 sequence (DNA): TGTGCCATCCGTCAGGGGATTGACTATGGCTACACCTTC. Amino acid sequence: CAIRQGIDYGYTF.

The chain joins TRBV7-9 to TRBJ2-7, with D unclear. Trimming pared 1 base from V and 0 bases from J, leaving 7 bases between. CDR3 length: 14 amino acids. From germline, CDR1 is SEHNR and CDR2 FQNEAQ (reference sequence). As DNA, the CDR3 is TGTGCCAGCAGCTTAGAGGGTCCCTCCTACGAGCAGTACTTC. This codes for CASSLEGPSYEQYF.

The V gene is TRBV3-1 (or the pseudogene TRBV3-2), the J gene TRBJ1-2; a possible D gene is TRBD1 (6 bases). Germline CDR1 reads LGHDT; CDR2 reads YNNKEL (reference sequence). The CDR3 contains 15 residues. V was cut by 7 bases and J by 4 bases, with 19 bases left in between. The CDR3 nucleotides read TGTGCCAGCAAAGCGGCAGGGGCTGAGACCTATGGCTACACCTTC. This sequence encodes CASKAAGAETYGYTF.

This clone was picked up one time. The chain joins TRBV19 to TRBJ1-5, with 7 bases identical to TRBD1. The V gene end was trimmed by 2 bases and the J gene end by 0 bases; junction bases not matched to a gene: 4. Germline V CDR1 and CDR2: LNHDA, SQIVND (reference sequence). The CDR3 is made up of 16 amino acids. The chain's CDR3 is CASSIRTGDSNQPQHF. The CDR3 DNA follows: TGTGCCAGTAGTATAAGGACAGGAGATAGCAATCAGCCCCAGCATTTT.

The rearrangement joins TRBV5-5 to TRBJ2-5; 8 nucleotides align to TRBD2. The CDR3 covers 14 residues. The germline CDR1 and CDR2 sequences are SGHKS and YYEKEE (reference sequence). The V and J ends lost 4 bases and 5 bases, in that order; junction bases with no gene match: 7. CDR3 protein: CASSPTTSVETQYF. In DNA form, the CDR3 reads TGTGCCAGCAGCCCCACGACTAGCGTTGAGACCCAGTACTTC. Filled out from reference TRBV5-5 and TRBJ2-5, the complete variable domain reads DAGVTQSPTHLIKTRGQQVTLRCSPISGHKSVSWYQQVLGQGPQFIFQYYEKEERGRGNFPDRFSARQFPNYSSELNVNALLLGDSALYLCASSPTTSVETQYFGPGTRLLVL.

V and J are TRBV19 and TRBJ2-7; perhaps TRBD2 as D (7 bases). Trimming took off 5 bases at V and 2 bases at J, with 10 bases between the two ends. CDR3 length: 13 residues. Looked up from germline, CDR1 is LNHDA and CDR2 is SQIVND (reference sequence). CDR3 in amino acids: CASSLGGPYEQYF. DNA for the CDR3: TGTGCCAGTAGTTTGGGGGGGCCCTACGAGCAGTACTTC.

This chain joins TRBV7-2 and TRBJ1-5, with D maybe TRBD1 (6 bases). Germline CDR1 is SGHTA and CDR2 is FQGNSA. The V end was cut by 1 base, the J end by 6 bases, with 10 bases between. This CDR3 has 14 amino acids. In DNA, the CDR3 is TGTGCCAGCAGCTTAGTCGGGGGGCCTCAGCCCCAGCATTTT. It codes for CASSLVGGPQPQHF.

The chain links TRBV4-3 to TRBJ1-4; D is unresolved. The CDR3 is 16 amino acids. Trimming removed 3 bases from V and 3 bases from J, with 14 bases in between. Per germline, CDR1 LGHNA and CDR2 YSLEER. The CDR3 nucleotides read TGCGCCAGCAGCCAGACGCCGGGGTTGGCTAATGAAAAACTGTTTTTT. It specifies CASSQTPGLANEKLFF.

This chain joins TRBV6-5 and TRBJ2-7; unclear D gene. This CDR3 has 13 residues. Germline-derived CDR1 and CDR2 are MNHEY and SVGAGI. The ends were cut back, 7 bases at V and 2 bases at J, with 12 bases in the middle. The DNA of the CDR3 is TGTGCCAGCACAACGTCCCGGACCTACGAGCAGTACTTC. It is translated as CASTTSRTYEQYF.

V is TRBV5-5 and J is TRBJ2-7; TRBD1 aligns across 8 bases. Looked up from germline, CDR1 is SGHKS and CDR2 is YYEKEE (reference sequence). The J segment lost 2 bases and the V segment lost 2 bases, leaving 3 bases of the junction unmatched. The CDR3 loop spans 14 amino acids. The CDR3 here is CASSFGQGPYEQYF. CDR3 nucleotides: TGTGCCAGCAGCTTCGGACAGGGACCCTACGAGCAGTACTTC.

The chain uses TRBV30 and TRBJ1-3; the D is unclear. V was clipped by 4 bases and J by 4 bases, with 11 bases between them. The CDR3 is 13 amino acids. CDR1 and CDR2 from the germline V gene are GTSNPN and SVGIG (reference sequence). The CDR3 sequence is CAWTNQQGNTIYF. Here the CDR3 DNA reads TGTGCCTGGACCAACCAACAGGGAAACACCATATATTTT.

V is TRBV7-3 and J is TRBJ2-2; D is possibly TRBD2 (6 bases). CDR3 length: 15 residues. Looked up from germline, CDR1 is SGHTA and CDR2 is FQGTGA. V lost 4 bases and J lost 0, with 9 bases in between. CDR3 region: CASSSWGANTGELFF. CDR3 sequence (DNA): TGTGCCAGCAGCTCATGGGGGGCGAACACCGGGGAGCTGTTTTTT. Variable domain in full (rest from reference TRBV7-3 and TRBJ2-2): GAGVSQTPSNKVTEKGKYVELRCDPISGHTALYWYRQSLGQGPEFLIYFQGTGAADDSGLPNDRFFAVRPEGSVSTLKIQRTERGDSAVYLCASSSWGANTGELFFGEGSRLTVL.

This clone was recorded once. The chain is built from TRBV28 and TRBJ2-5; TRBD2 matches at 11 bases. From germline, CDR1 is MDHEN and CDR2 SYDVKM. The CDR3 is 15 amino acids. Trimming took 1 base from V and 5 from J; bases not matched to a gene: 3. The DNA of the CDR3 is TGTGCCAGCAGTTTATTGGTAGCGGGAGGGGAGACCCAGTACTTC. Protein product: CASSLLVAGGETQYF.

This clone showed up just once. The gene calls are TRBV18 and TRBJ1-2; D is possibly TRBD1 (6 bases). V lost 2 bases to trimming and J lost 8 bases, with 21 bases between them. Germline V gives CDR1 KGHSH, CDR2 LQKENI. There are 16 residues in the CDR3. The CDR3 here is CASSPSRGQSLLGYTF. The CDR3 nucleotides are TGTGCCAGCTCACCATCCAGGGGACAAAGTCTATTAGGCTACACCTTC.

The CDR3 loop reads CASRTGEQETQYF. In DNA form, the CDR3 reads TGTGCCAGCAGGACAGGGGAGCAAGAGACCCAGTACTTC. The chain couples TRBV27 to TRBJ2-5; 8 nucleotides line up with TRBD1. Trimming removed 6 bases from V and 2 bases from J; junction bases left unmatched: 2. There are 13 residues in the CDR3. CDR1 and CDR2 (germline): MNHEY, SMNVEV (reference sequence).

V and J are TRBV5-6 and TRBJ2-7, with 7 bases that match TRBD2. Germline V gene data show CDR1 as SGHDT and CDR2 as YYEEEE. This CDR3 has 14 residues. V gave up 3 bases and J gave up 4 bases; unmatched junction bases: 7. CDR3 DNA: TGTGCCAGCAGCTGGGGAGGGCGGGTTTACGAGCAGTACTTC. Protein: CASSWGGRVYEQYF.

This sequence joins TRBV6-1 and TRBJ2-1; TRBD2 is a possible D gene (5 bases). The CDR3 sequence is 16 residues long. Germline V gives CDR1 MNHNS, CDR2 SASEGT. V lost 2 bases to trimming and J lost 0 bases, with 11 bases between them. The CDR3 loop is CASSELASSSYNEQFF. CDR3 sequence (DNA): TGTGCCAGCAGTGAATTAGCGTCCAGCTCCTACAATGAGCAGTTCTTC.

With respect to this clone: The same CDR3 also results from other DNA sequences found in this sample. CDR3 protein: CASSLQENTEAFF. CDR3 DNA sequence: TGCGCCAGCAGCTTGCAGGAGAACACTGAAGCTTTCTTT. This chain uses TRBV5-1 with TRBJ1-1; D call uncertain. The length of the CDR3 is 13 residues. Trimming pared 1 base from V and 1 base from J, leaving 5 bases between. CDR1 SGHRS and CDR2 YFSETQ come from the germline V gene.